The present entry profiles one T cell receptor (beta chain) with its context. V shed 5 bases and J shed 6 bases, with 17 bases lying between them. Germline CDR1 SGHAT, CDR2 FQNNGV. The CDR3 extends over 14 amino acids. This record belongs to a study of shared T cell receptors in the human thymus. TCRdb keeps only in-frame clones here, not all; method: immunoSEQ multiplex PCR. The sample contains approximately 760,000 clones, 75% to 90% of which appear only once. The same data also went into a second study, on human thymus T cells. That paper adds: Immunologically healthy infants in Finland undergoing congenital heart defect surgery were the donors. Corrective heart surgery yielded the resections from which the thymus tissue came. Highly overlapping thymic repertoires among unrelated individuals were reported in related research.

Sequencing was performed on thymocytes. The receptor comes from a girl under three years old with a congenital heart defect. V usage is TRBV11-2 and J usage is TRBJ2-7, with TRBD1 as a possible D gene (6 bases). Here the CDR3 reads CASSANVRGGEQYF. The CDR3 DNA follows: TGTGCCAGCAGCGCCAATGTCAGGGGCGGCGAGCAGTACTTC.